Listed below are T cell receptor beta chains from one sample, sequenced in a study of OX40 agonist ivuxolimab in advanced cancers. Some clones are missing from TCRdb's copy, which holds only in-frame ones; the method was immunoSEQ multiplex PCR. Among about 75,000 clones listed, roughly 90% were seen once. Sequencing was performed on CD4+ or CD8+ T cells sorted from blood, taken in a trial of the OX40 agonist ivuxolimab. Receptors were obtained from an adult with an advanced solid tumor such as melanoma, head and neck, liver or kidney cancer. Both conserved end residues are part of each CDR3. D genes are given only for firm matches. A row's size may be missing; if present it is once, few, many or a size class.

>.|TRBV19|TRBJ2-5|.
CASSIGGPQETQYF
TGTGCCAGTAGTATAGGAGGACCCCAAGAGACCCAGTACTTC
>.|TRBV6-5|TRBJ2-5|TRBD1
CASSHDRGRLETQYF
TGTGCCAGCAGTCACGACAGGGGTCGATTAGAGACCCAGTACTTC
>.|TRBV6-4|TRBJ1-1|.
CASSGCLTPPEAFF
TGTGCCAGCAGTGGATGTCTGACCCCCCCTGAAGCTTTCTTT
>.|TRBV6-5|TRBJ1-1|TRBD1
CASSYQTGGLDTEAFF
TGTGCCAGCAGTTACCAGACAGGGGGCCTGGACACTGAAGCTTTCTTT
>.|TRBV4-1|TRBJ2-5|.
CASSSGGGRKTQYF
TGCGCCAGCAGCTCCGGAGGGGGGCGAAAGACCCAGTACTTC
>.|TRBV2|TRBJ1-4|.
CASSGGARGWTNEKLFF
TGTGCCAGCAGTGGTGGAGCGAGGGGCTGGACTAATGAAAAACTGTTTTTT
>few|TRBV10-1|TRBJ2-3|TRBD2
CASSRLAGLTDTQYF
TGCGCCAGCAGCCGACTAGCGGGACTCACAGATACGCAGTATTTT
>.|TRBV30|TRBJ2-1|.
CAWSPRRDEQFF
TGTGCCTGGAGTCCCAGGCGCGATGAGCAGTTCTTC
>.|TRBV6-1|TRBJ1-5|.
CASENGLLGQPQHF
TGTGCCAGCGAGAATGGGCTCTTAGGTCAGCCCCAGCATTTT
>.|TRBV2|TRBJ2-7|TRBD2
CASRRGLDREQYF
TGTGCCAGCAGGCGGGGACTAGATCGCGAGCAGTACTTC
>.|TRBV28|TRBJ2-7|.
CASATGNTYEQYF
TGTGCCAGCGCCACCGGAAATACCTACGAGCAGTACTTC
>.|TRBV7-9|TRBJ2-6|.
CASSSRWQTGANVLTF
TGTGCCAGCAGCTCAAGGTGGCAAACTGGGGCCAACGTCCTGACTTTC
>.|TRBV10-3|TRBJ2-7|.
CAISNAATYEQYF
TGTGCCATCAGTAACGCAGCAACCTACGAGCAGTACTTC
>.|TRBV10-3|TRBJ2-5|.
CAISDYGSGQYF
TGTGCCATCAGTGACTACGGTAGTGGTCAGTACTTC